This T cell receptor (beta chain) derives from a study of T cells in narcolepsy. Overall study context: Enrolled donors included narcolepsy type 1 or type 2 patients and healthy controls.

In regard to this clone: Its specificity is unknown.

CDR1 and CDR2 (germline): MNHNS, SASEGT. The CDR3 length is 13 residues. The germline V and J ends were trimmed by 8 bases and 8 bases, with 15 bases remaining between them. Study-wide points: HCRT-specific and TRIB2-specific autoreactive clonotypes appeared among same-patient CSF and blood CD4+ clonotypes. No autoreactive T cell clone sequences appeared in some memory CD4+ repertoires.

Using immunoSEQ multiplex PCR, the repertoire was profiled, and TCRdb retains in-frame clones only, with some absent. This table holds tens of thousands of clones, less than 90% found once. V and J are TRBV6-1 and TRBJ1-4; the D gene is possibly TRBD1 (6 bases). This clonotype was obtained from a human donor in good health. Sequencing input: memory (CD45RA-) CD4+ T cells from blood. The CDR3 nucleotides are TGTGCCAGCCATACCATAGGGGGGGAAAAACTGTTTTTT. It codes for CASHTIGGEKLFF.